One sample yielded the 9 T cell receptor beta chains listed below, sequenced in a study of CD8 T cells in ankylosing spondylitis. The study's findings and limits: It appeared that ankylosing spondylitis blood was characterized by a TCR beta motif of fewer than 10 highly homologous variants.

No cognate antigen is known for these TCRs. Each CDR3 protein gets one entry after TCRdb re-called the 5' RACE reads with MiXCR. Of 220,000 or so distinct CDR3 sequences in the sample, about a sixth were seen once. Sequencing input: blood, either unsorted or a sorted T cell fraction (not recorded which). All receptors come from a male donor with ankylosing spondylitis.

The CDR3 DNA reads TGTGCCAGCAGCCAATGGGTGGCGGAGGGGGCGTACGAGCAGTACTTC. It encodes CASSQWVAEGAYEQYF. This chain links TRBV14 with TRBJ2-7, with D possibly matching TRBD1 (7 bases). In germline, CDR1 is SGHDN, CDR2 FVKESK. The CDR3 sequence is 16 residues long. Trimming removed 2 bases from V and 4 bases from J, with 18 bases in between. Combining the CDR3 with reference TRBV14 and TRBJ2-7 gives the whole variable domain EAGVTQFPSHSVIEKGQTVTLRCDPISGHDNLYWYRRVMGKEIKFLLHFVKESKQDESGMPNNRFLAERTGGTYSTLKVQPAELEDSGVYFCASSQWVAEGAYEQYFGPGTRLTVT.

This clonotype turned up a few times. CDR3 DNA: TGCGCCAGCAGCCAAGATTCCCCGACTACCTACACCGGGGAGCTGTTTTTT. This codes for CASSQDSPTTYTGELFF. The chain carries TRBV4-1 and TRBJ2-2; maybe TRBD2 (5 bases). This CDR3 has 17 amino acids. Per the germline V gene, CDR1 is MGHRA and CDR2 is YSYEKL. V was trimmed by 0 bases and J by 3 bases, leaving 14 bases between them.

This clonotype has just a few counts. The chain recombines TRBV4-3 with TRBJ2-1; D assignment may be TRBD1 or TRBD2 (5 bases each). V was clipped by 3 bases and J by 8 bases, with 11 bases between them. The V gene's germline CDR1 is LGHNA and CDR2 YSLEER. This CDR3 has 13 residues. CDR3 bases: TGCGCCAGCAGCCACCTCCCGGGGCATGAGCAGTTCTTC. Amino acids: CASSHLPGHEQFF.

The V and J genes are TRBV6-2 or TRBV6-3 and TRBJ1-2; D possibly corresponds to TRBD1 (5 bases). This CDR3 has 14 amino acids. Germline V gene data show CDR1 as MNHEY and CDR2 as SVGEGT. The V end lost 6 bases, the J end lost 4 bases, and 15 bases lay between the germline ends. CDR3 sequence: CASRPRDGIYGYTF. The CDR3 DNA reads TGTGCCAGCAGACCCAGGGACGGAATCTATGGCTACACCTTC.

The genes are TRBV4-3 and TRBJ1-2, with no clear D. Trimming took off 0 bases at V and 5 bases at J, with 13 bases between the two ends. Germline V gene sequence: CDR1 LGHNA, CDR2 YSLEER. The CDR3 runs to 15 residues. CDR3 in amino acids: CASSQEDTSWYGYTF. As DNA, the CDR3 is TGCGCCAGCAGCCAAGAAGACACCTCTTGGTATGGCTACACCTTC.

The chain employs TRBV7-8 and TRBJ1-1; D is uncertain. The CDR3 has 11 residues. Looked up from germline, CDR1 is SGHVS and CDR2 is FQNEAQ. Trimming stripped 10 bases from V and 1 base from J, with 7 bases between. The CDR3 protein is CATEGNTEAFF. The DNA of the CDR3 is TGTGCCACTGAGGGGAACACTGAAGCTTTCTTT.

This clonotype was counted at least ten times. The chain has TRBV12-3 or TRBV12-4 and TRBJ2-7, with a tentative D call TRBD1 (6 bases). There are 13 residues in the CDR3. Between the trimmed V and J ends, which lost 4 bases and 2 bases, there was a span of 9 bases. CDR3 nucleotides: TGTGCCAGCAGTTGGGACACCGCCTACGAGCAGTACTTC. Encoded protein: CASSWDTAYEQYF.

The chain is built from TRBV28 and TRBJ2-7, with D perhaps matching TRBD2 (6 bases). Germline V gene lookup returns CDR1 MDHEN and CDR2 SYDVKM. This CDR3 region has 13 residues. V was trimmed by 5 bases and J by 2 bases, leaving 10 bases between them. The CDR3 loop is CASSGTLTYEQYF. CDR3 DNA sequence: TGTGCCAGCAGTGGGACTTTAACCTACGAGCAGTACTTC.

This clonotype has a handful of counts. The rearrangement uses TRBV11-2 and TRBJ1-4, with 7 bases lining up with TRBD1. The CDR3 length is 16 residues. V was pared by 1 base and J by 3 bases, with 5 bases of the junction left unmatched. Looked up from germline, CDR1 is SGHAT and CDR2 is FQNNGV. CDR3 coding DNA: TGTGCCAGCAGCTTAGTTAAGGGGGCACCTAATGAAAAACTGTTTTTT. This translates into CASSLVKGAPNEKLFF.